These 16 T cell receptor beta chains were all obtained from the same sample, sequenced in a study of beta chain features in type 1 diabetes. Investigators reverse transcribed all isolated RNA, so they sequenced expressed TCRB transcripts. Using immunoSEQ multiplex PCR, the repertoire was profiled, and TCRdb retains in-frame clones only, with some absent. Of 300,000 to 450,000 clones in the sample, roughly 13% were seen once. Source material: naive CD4+ T cells from blood. These receptors were collected from a man aged 18 to 30 in good health.

A few counts support this clone. CDR3 loop: CASSSGTGGRDTQYF. The DNA of the CDR3 is TGTGCCAGCTCATCCGGGACAGGGGGCAGGGATACGCAGTATTTT. The rearrangement links TRBV18 to TRBJ2-3; 12 bases align to TRBD1. Germline trimming cut 5 bases from V and 6 bases from J; bases unmatched to any gene: 6. Germline assignment: CDR1 KGHSH and CDR2 LQKENI. The CDR3 spans 15 residues.

The rearrangement joins TRBV5-1 to TRBJ2-5, with D hard to call. Germline V gene data show CDR1 as SGHRS and CDR2 as YFSETQ. This CDR3 is 17 amino acids long. Trimming stripped 3 bases from V and 0 bases from J, with 18 bases between. This chain's CDR3 is CASSSSSVAPHQETQYF. CDR3 nucleotide sequence: TGCGCCAGCAGCTCCTCATCTGTGGCACCACACCAAGAGACCCAGTACTTC.

This clone came up a few times. The chain couples TRBV7-3 to TRBJ2-7; 7 bases fit TRBD1. V shed 5 bases and J 6 bases; nucleotides not matched to a gene: 10. Germline V gene sequence: CDR1 SGHTA, CDR2 FQGTGA. There are 14 residues in the CDR3. DNA for the CDR3: TGTGCCAGCAGCACACAACAGGGGTTCGGCGAGCAGTACTTC. It is translated as CASSTQQGFGEQYF. Together with reference TRBV7-3 and TRBJ2-7, the CDR3 gives the full variable domain: GAGVSQTPSNKVTEKGKYVELRCDPISGHTALYWYRQSLGQGPEFLIYFQGTGAADDSGLPNDRFFAVRPEGSVSTLKIQRTERGDSAVYLCASSTQQGFGEQYFGPGTRLTVT.

The chain couples TRBV7-2 to TRBJ2-3; 9 bases are a match to TRBD2. Germline V lookup: CDR1 SGHTA, CDR2 FQGNSA. The V gene end was trimmed by 0 bases and the J gene end by 1 base; junction bases not matched to a gene: 2. There are 16 residues in the CDR3. CDR3: CASSLASGGRTDTQYF. The CDR3 DNA reads TGTGCCAGCAGCTTAGCTAGCGGGGGCCGCACAGATACGCAGTATTTT.

For the CDR3, the DNA is TGTGCCAGCAGCTTTGAAGGGGGTCGCTCCTACGAGCAGTACTTC. It encodes CASSFEGGRSYEQYF. V gene TRBV5-4 combines with J gene TRBJ2-7; tentative D call: TRBD1 (6 bases). CDR1 SGHNT and CDR2 YYREEE come from the germline V gene (reference sequence). The CDR3 contains 15 residues. The ends were cut back, 2 bases at V and 0 bases at J, with 12 bases in the middle.

The rearrangement uses TRBV7-3 and TRBJ2-1; 12 positions agree with TRBD2. Losses at the gene ends were 6 bases for V and 7 bases for J; bases not matched to a gene: 7. CDR3 length: 15 amino acids. Germline CDR1 reads SGHTA; CDR2 reads FQGTGA. The chain's CDR3 is CASRPTSGRSNEQFF. The CDR3 DNA sequence: TGTGCCAGCAGACCTACTAGCGGGAGGTCAAATGAGCAGTTCTTC.

CDR3 protein: CASSRGLAGVYPSTDTQYF. CDR3 nucleotide sequence: TGTGCCAGCAGCCGGGGACTAGCGGGAGTGTACCCTAGCACAGATACGCAGTATTTT. The chain employs TRBV9 and TRBJ2-3, with TRBD2 identical over 14 bases. This CDR3 has 19 amino acids. Germline V CDR1 and CDR2: SGDLS, YYNGEE. With 4 bases clipped from V and 0 bases from J, the junction kept 10 bases outside the gene matches.

This clone was picked up a small number of times. The chain recombines TRBV7-2 with TRBJ1-5; perhaps TRBD1 as D (5 bases). The CDR3 contains 14 residues. The V end lost 5 bases, the J end lost 2 bases, and 10 bases lay between the germline ends. Germline-derived CDR1 and CDR2 are SGHTA and FQGNSA. CDR3 loop: CASSLPGGNQPQHF. The CDR3 DNA reads TGTGCCAGCAGCCTCCCGGGGGGCAATCAGCCCCAGCATTTT.

The chain employs TRBV5-1 and TRBJ1-6; D is ambiguous. This CDR3 comprises 17 residues. Deletions cut 0 bases from V and 0 bases from J, with 10 bases between. Germline-derived CDR1 and CDR2 are SGHRS and YFSETQ. The CDR3 nucleotides read TGCGCCAGCAGCTTGGGCGGCTCCGGCTCCTATAATTCACCCCTCCACTTT. Translating gives CASSLGGSGSYNSPLHF. The whole variable domain, filled in from reference TRBV5-1 and TRBJ1-6, reads KAGVTQTPRYLIKTRGQQVTLSCSPISGHRSVSWYQQTPGQGLQFLFEYFSETQRNKGNFPGRFSGRQFSNSRSEMNVSTLELGDSALYLCASSLGGSGSYNSPLHFGNGTRLTVT.

This clone appeared a few times. The V call is TRBV5-1, the J call TRBJ2-3; possible D gene TRBD1, 5 bases. The CDR3 runs to 13 residues. Trimming left V 4 bases short and J 6 bases short, with 12 bases between. Germline CDR1 is SGHRS and CDR2 is YFSETQ. CDR3 DNA: TGCGCCAGCAGCACAGGTGCAGCCGATACGCAGTATTTT. Translation: CASSTGAADTQYF.

The chain links TRBV15 to TRBJ2-2; 7 nucleotides line up with TRBD1. The CDR3 loop spans 17 amino acids. Germline CDR1 and CDR2: LNHNV and YYDKDF (reference sequence). Trimming cost V 3 bases and J 7 bases; bases outside gene matches: 14. The DNA of the CDR3 is TGTGCCACCAGCAGGCGGACAGGAACGATGTTTGGCGGGGAGCTGTTTTTT. The encoded protein is CATSRRTGTMFGGELFF.

This clone was seen only a few times. The J gene is TRBJ2-3, the V gene TRBV7-2; D is unresolved. This CDR3 comprises 16 residues. The germline V gene encodes CDR1 SGHTA and CDR2 FQGNSA. Trimming took off 0 bases at V and 0 bases at J, with 10 bases between the two ends. In DNA, the CDR3 is TGTGCCAGCAGCTTAGCCCCCAGGCCCAGCACAGATACGCAGTATTTT. Its protein is CASSLAPRPSTDTQYF.

This clone was counted between two and nine times. The CDR3 region is CASSGQGSYEQYF. CDR3 sequence (DNA): TGTGCCAGCTCGGGGCAGGGGTCCTACGAGCAGTACTTC. The chain is built from TRBV6-6 and TRBJ2-7; the D gene is possibly TRBD1 (6 bases). Deletions cut 8 bases from V and 1 base from J, with 12 bases between. The V gene's germline CDR1 is MNHNY and CDR2 SVGAGI (reference sequence). This CDR3 has 13 residues.

This clone has just a few counts. This chain joins TRBV9 and TRBJ2-7, with D unclear. Per germline, CDR1 SGDLS and CDR2 YYNGEE. Trimming removed 4 bases from V and 3 bases from J, with 14 bases in between. There are 14 residues in the CDR3. The CDR3 nucleotides are TGTGCCAGCAGCACTGGTGGTGGTAGCTACGAGCAGTACTTC. Amino acid sequence: CASSTGGGSYEQYF. Variable domain in full (rest from reference TRBV9 and TRBJ2-7): DSGVTQTPKHLITATGQRVTLRCSPRSGDLSVYWYQQSLDQGLQFLIQYYNGEERAKGNILERFSAQQFPDLHSELNLSSLELGDSALYFCASSTGGGSYEQYFGPGTRLTVT.

The chain employs TRBV20-1 and TRBJ1-2; D is ambiguous. This CDR3 has 11 amino acids. The germline V and J ends were trimmed by 0 bases and 8 bases, with 7 bases remaining between them. The germline V gene encodes CDR1 DFQATT and CDR2 SNEGSKA (reference sequence). CDR3 loop: CSARDHQGYTF. CDR3 bases: TGCAGTGCTAGAGATCATCAGGGCTACACCTTC.

This sequence joins TRBV28 and TRBJ1-5, with 9 positions matching TRBD1. CDR3 length: 14 amino acids. After removal of 4 bases from V and 6 bases from J, the junction contained 4 bases not matched to a gene. The germline CDR1 and CDR2 sequences are MDHEN and SYDVKM. The CDR3 nucleotides read TGTGCCAGCAGTTCAGGGACAGGGTCTCAGCCCCAGCATTTT. As protein: CASSSGTGSQPQHF.